This T cell receptor beta chain originates from a study of low-dose radiotherapy and immunotherapy resistance in tumors. Across the study: Intravenous ipilimumab 1 mg/kg every six weeks was given with nivolumab 240 mg every two weeks.

The time point is: before trial treatment. Primers used for first-strand cDNA, a TRAV- and TRBV-specific set, covered both alpha and beta chains. A roughly 19-cycle PCR with a constant-region primer and V-primer adapter amplified TCRs. TCRdb re-analysed the reads in MiXCR, keeping a single row per CDR3 protein. The profile shows over 70,000 distinct CDR3 sequences, roughly 31% of them singletons. The CDR3 is 16 amino acids. The V and J ends lost 8 bases and 8 bases respectively, with 22 bases between them. Germline values: CDR1 MDHEN, CDR2 SYDVKM. This receptor was obtained from a female donor with ovarian cancer. The input for sequencing was PBMCs, taken before treatment. The chain carries TRBV28 and TRBJ1-6; D is possibly TRBD1 (5 bases). CDR3 loop: CASAFFRGVNDSPLHF. The CDR3, as DNA: TGTGCCAGCGCCTTCTTCAGAGGGGTGAATGATTCACCCCTCCACTTT.